Below, 20 T cell receptor beta chains from the same sample are listed, as sequenced in a study of blood T cell repertoires in COVID-19. TCRdb's table, derived via immunoSEQ multiplex PCR, lists solely in-frame clones and lacks some. The sample contains some 19,000 clones, roughly 84% of which appear only once. Sequencing used peripheral blood. Receptors originate from a human donor in a cohort sampled during active COVID-19. The donor label of this sample is uncertain.

The V call is TRBV28, the J call TRBJ1-5; 7 bases are shared with TRBD1. With V trimmed by 7 bases and J by 1 base, 13 bases remained unmatched. CDR1 and CDR2 (germline): MDHEN, SYDVKM. The CDR3 extends over 17 amino acids. CDR3 bases: TGTGCCAGCAACTTTATAGAGGAGGGGGCGAGCAATCAGCCCCAGCATTTT. Amino acid sequence: CASNFIEEGASNQPQHF.

The chain combines TRBV6-6 with TRBJ1-5, with 7 bases aligning to TRBD1. The CDR3 contains 15 residues. With 6 bases clipped from V and 0 bases from J, the junction kept 5 bases outside the gene matches. CDR1 is MNHNY and CDR2 is SVGAGI in the germline V gene (reference sequence). CDR3 DNA: TGTGCCAGCAGATGGGACAGTAATAGCAATCAGCCCCAGCATTTT. Its translation: CASRWDSNSNQPQHF.

This clone has only one observation. The chain has TRBV5-4 and TRBJ2-7; 7 bases match TRBD1. V was pared by 0 bases and J by 7 bases, with 7 bases of the junction left unmatched. This CDR3 is built from 14 residues. The V gene's germline CDR1 is SGHNT and CDR2 YYREEE (reference sequence). Here the CDR3 DNA reads TGTGCCAGCAGCTTGGACAGGGGTATGTTTGAGCAGTACTTC. Its protein is CASSLDRGMFEQYF.

The rearrangement uses TRBV6-5 and TRBJ2-7; 9 nucleotides align to TRBD1. Trimming at V came to 10 bases and at J to 6 bases, leaving 13 bases not matched to a gene. The CDR3 totals 14 residues. Germline values: CDR1 MNHEY, CDR2 SVGAGI. The CDR3 nucleotides read TGTGCCATCACTGGACAGGGGAGTTCGGGCGAGCAGTACTTC. Its protein is CAITGQGSSGEQYF.

V usage is TRBV5-1 and J usage is TRBJ2-1, with 8 bases matching TRBD2. Unmatched junction bases numbered 10, after V lost 4 bases and J lost 7 bases. The CDR3 has 15 residues. Germline values: CDR1 SGHRS, CDR2 YFSETQ. Here the CDR3 DNA reads TGCGCCAGCAGCCCGACGCGGGGGGCGAGAAATGAGCAGTTCTTC. Its protein product is CASSPTRGARNEQFF.

The V call is TRBV2, the J call TRBJ2-5, with a possible D match to TRBD1 (5 bases). The CDR3 is 15 residues long. Per germline, CDR1 SNHLY and CDR2 FYNNEI. Trimming left V 3 bases short and J 3 bases short, with 14 bases between. The CDR3 spells CASSESRVVEETQYF. Written as DNA, the CDR3 is TGTGCCAGCAGTGAGTCCAGGGTGGTAGAAGAGACCCAGTACTTC.

This chain's CDR3 is CASSLRASGNSEQFF. The CDR3 coding sequence is TGTGCCAGCAGCTTAAGGGCTAGCGGGAATAGTGAGCAGTTCTTC. The genes are TRBV7-8 and TRBJ2-1; TRBD2 matches 9 bases. This CDR3 has 15 residues. Germline V gives CDR1 SGHVS, CDR2 FQNEAQ. Trimming cost V 2 bases and J 9 bases; bases outside gene matches: 8.

V gene TRBV11-3 combines with J gene TRBJ2-1; D uncertain. V was shortened by 5 bases and J by 5 bases, with 4 bases between the two germline ends. CDR3 length: 11 residues. Germline V gene lookup returns CDR1 SGHNT and CDR2 YENEEA. As DNA, the CDR3 is TGTGCCAGCAGCCTACACAATGAGCAGTTCTTC. Its translation is CASSLHNEQFF.

The chain couples TRBV5-1 to TRBJ1-1; D may be TRBD1 (6 bases). There are 16 residues in the CDR3. Trimming pared 4 bases from V and 0 bases from J, leaving 16 bases between. Germline loops: CDR1 SGHRS, CDR2 YFSETQ. CDR3: CASSPAPGAMNTEAFF. DNA of the CDR3: TGCGCCAGCAGCCCGGCACCAGGGGCGATGAACACTGAAGCTTTCTTT. Combining the CDR3 with reference TRBV5-1 and TRBJ1-1 gives the whole variable domain KAGVTQTPRYLIKTRGQQVTLSCSPISGHRSVSWYQQTPGQGLQFLFEYFSETQRNKGNFPGRFSGRQFSNSRSEMNVSTLELGDSALYLCASSPAPGAMNTEAFFGQGTRLTVV.

The chain recombines TRBV2 with TRBJ2-5, with 9 bases lining up with TRBD1. The CDR3 spans 13 residues. With 9 bases clipped from V and 4 bases from J, the junction kept 6 bases outside the gene matches. Germline CDR1 and CDR2: SNHLY and FYNNEI. The DNA for the CDR3 is TGTGCCAGTAGCGGACAGGGGATAGAGACCCAGTACTTC. Residues: CASSGQGIETQYF.

The CDR3 sequence is CASRRQTEAFF. DNA of the CDR3: TGTGCCAGTAGAAGACAGACTGAAGCTTTCTTT. The chain carries TRBV19 and TRBJ1-1, with TRBD1 as a possible D gene (5 bases). The CDR3 is 11 residues long. CDR1 and CDR2 (germline): LNHDA, SQIVND (reference sequence). V dropped 6 bases and J dropped 5 bases, with 7 bases sitting between them.

This chain links TRBV9 with TRBJ2-7, with D hard to call. The germline gives CDR1 SGDLS, CDR2 YYNGEE. The CDR3 consists of 14 residues. V lost 0 bases, J lost 0 bases, and 7 bases lay in between. The CDR3 reads CASSVGRSSYEQYF. CDR3 in DNA: TGTGCCAGCAGCGTAGGGCGGAGCTCCTACGAGCAGTACTTC.

This chain links TRBV18 with TRBJ1-1; D remains unclear. Germline V gives CDR1 KGHSH, CDR2 LQKENI. This CDR3 has 16 amino acids. Trimming took 5 bases from V and 2 from J, leaving 18 bases between them. The CDR3 DNA reads TGTGCCAGCTCATCGTTGGTTACAGTCGGTAACACTGAAGCTTTCTTT. It codes for CASSSLVTVGNTEAFF.

The V call is TRBV5-1, the J call TRBJ2-1, with a tentative D call TRBD2 (6 bases). The V gene lost 0 bases and the J gene lost 6 bases, with 16 bases spanning the gap. Germline V gene sequence: CDR1 SGHRS, CDR2 YFSETQ. The CDR3 totals 16 residues. The CDR3 DNA is TGCGCCAGCAGCTTGGAAGGGACTGTTTACGGCAATGAGCAGTTCTTC. Amino acids: CASSLEGTVYGNEQFF.

CDR3 residues: CASSLDAGTGGDGYTF. The CDR3 nucleotides read TGCGCCAGCAGCTTAGACGCCGGGACAGGGGGAGATGGCTACACCTTC. The chain links TRBV5-1 to TRBJ1-2; TRBD1 matches 11 bases. The CDR3 length is 16 residues. Germline CDR1 is SGHRS and CDR2 is YFSETQ. V gave up 2 bases and J gave up 6 bases; unmatched junction bases: 9. The variable domain in full, with the rest retrieved from reference TRBV5-1 and TRBJ1-2, is KAGVTQTPRYLIKTRGQQVTLSCSPISGHRSVSWYQQTPGQGLQFLFEYFSETQRNKGNFPGRFSGRQFSNSRSEMNVSTLELGDSALYLCASSLDAGTGGDGYTFGSGTRLTVV.

The chain is built from TRBV29-1 and TRBJ2-1; D uncertain. The CDR3 sequence is 11 residues long. Trimming shortened V by 5 bases and J by 3 bases, and 5 bases separated the two germline ends. Germline CDR1 reads SQVTM; CDR2 reads ANQGSEA. In DNA, the CDR3 is TGCAGCGTTAACAGCTACAATGAGCAGTTCTTC. Protein: CSVNSYNEQFF.

The V call is TRBV6-1, the J call TRBJ2-7, with D possibly TRBD2 on 6 matching bases. The CDR3 runs to 15 residues. Looked up from germline, CDR1 is MNHNS and CDR2 is SASEGT. Trimming left V 2 bases short and J 6 bases short, with 17 bases between. The CDR3, as DNA: TGTGCCAGCAGTGAACTCGCGGGACCCTCTTCCGAGCAGTACTTC. Protein product: CASSELAGPSSEQYF.

The chain uses TRBV28 and TRBJ2-7, with a weak D call TRBD1 (7 bases). CDR3 length: 15 amino acids. Germline values: CDR1 MDHEN, CDR2 SYDVKM. V was shortened by 3 bases and J by 2 bases, with 14 bases between the two germline ends. The CDR3 region has the DNA TGTGCCAGCAGTTTCTCACAGGGGAGGCCCTACGAGCAGTACTTC. Protein sequence: CASSFSQGRPYEQYF. Full variable domain (outside the CDR3, taken from reference TRBV28 and TRBJ2-7): DVKVTQSSRYLVKRTGEKVFLECVQDMDHENMFWYRQDPGLGLRLIYFSYDVKMKEKGDIPEGYSVSREKKERFSLILESASTNQTSMYLCASSFSQGRPYEQYFGPGTRLTVT.

This clone was counted once. The chain recombines TRBV2 with TRBJ1-1; TRBD1 aligns across 9 bases. This CDR3 comprises 13 residues. Germline V gene lookup returns CDR1 SNHLY and CDR2 FYNNEI. Trimming cost V 6 bases and J 5 bases; bases outside gene matches: 4. Written as DNA, the CDR3 is TGTGCCAGCAGAGGGACAGGGAGGACTGAAGCTTTCTTT. Amino acids: CASRGTGRTEAFF.

There are a few counts of this clone. This chain connects TRBV5-1 to TRBJ1-2, with TRBD1 matching over 8 bases. Germline V gene data show CDR1 as SGHRS and CDR2 as YFSETQ. V lost 3 bases and J lost 2; bases outside the gene matches: 12. This CDR3 has 17 amino acids. CDR3 loop: CASSSHPGQERNYGYTF. For the CDR3, the DNA is TGCGCCAGCAGCTCCCACCCGGGACAGGAGCGCAACTATGGCTACACCTTC.